Described below is a single T cell receptor (beta chain) sequence and its context. CDR3 length: 13 amino acids. The germline gives CDR1 LNHDA, CDR2 SQIVND (reference sequence). The ends were cut back, 5 bases at V and 7 bases at J, with 13 bases in the middle. The data belong to a study of blood T cell repertoires in COVID-19. Looking at the study overall: Some COVID-19 samples were acute and others convalescent; all came from the United States, Italy and Spain.

Original data processing: From reference gene primer amplification, estimates of nucleated cell counts were derived. Libraries were prepared by immunoSEQ multiplex PCR; TCRdb keeps only in-frame clonotypes and omits some of them. The D gene and trimming were derived from the DNA, and the V and J assignments and clone size from that table. The table has about 250,000 clones, 70% to 90% seen once; the top ten hold 0.8%. The clonotype originates from a woman aged 25 to 39 with acute or convalescent COVID-19. Input material: peripheral blood. The rearrangement joins TRBV19 to TRBJ2-3; weak D call: TRBD2 (7 bases). DNA for the CDR3: TGTGCCAGTAGTCTTGAGGGGGGGAATACGCAGTATTTT. Translated: CASSLEGGNTQYF.